The present TCR beta chain was sequenced within a study of OX40 agonist ivuxolimab in advanced cancers. Prior autoimmune disease or systemic immunosuppression barred patients. TCRdb keeps only in-frame clones here, not all; method: immunoSEQ multiplex PCR. The sample contains about 15,000 clones, more than 75% of which appear only once. The CDR3 is made up of 12 amino acids. Germline lookup yields CDR1 SGHVS and CDR2 FQNEAQ. Trimming pared 4 bases from V and 7 bases from J, leaving 8 bases between. Sequenced here: CD4+ or CD8+ T cells sorted from blood, sampled in a trial of the OX40 agonist ivuxolimab. The chain recombines TRBV7-8 with TRBJ1-3, with D hard to call. This receptor was taken from an adult with an advanced solid tumor such as melanoma, head and neck, liver or kidney cancer. The CDR3 nucleotides are TGTGCCAGCAGCTCCCCATTTAACACCATATATTTT. Its protein is CASSSPFNTIYF.